These 17 T cell receptor beta chains originate from one sample sequenced in a study of shared clonotypes between healthy human individuals. Repertoires were generated with immunoSEQ multiplex PCR, while TCRdb's copy carries only in-frame clones and drops some. The data contain about 1.1 million clones, 78% of them seen just once; the ten biggest clones take up approximately 0.5%. Sequences were obtained from memory CD4+ T cells from PBMCs. The sample's subset: CD45RA-negative fraction. These receptors were taken from a man between 18 and 29 years old in good health. Some clones in this sample may be carry-over from other donors' samples.

The chain employs TRBV27 and TRBJ1-2; D may be TRBD1 (6 bases). V was pared by 0 bases and J by 10 bases, with 15 bases between. CDR1 and CDR2 from the germline V gene are MNHEY and SMNVEV (reference sequence). The length of the CDR3 is 14 residues. CDR3 nucleotides: TGTGCCAGCAGTTTATCCTTCGTAACAGGGCCCTACACCTTC. This translates into CASSLSFVTGPYTF.

This rearrangement joins TRBV7-8 to TRBJ1-1; 7 bases align to TRBD1. The CDR3 covers 15 residues. CDR1 SGHVS and CDR2 FQNEAQ come from the germline V gene. Unmatched junction bases numbered 9, after V lost 5 bases and J lost 3 bases. The chain's CDR3 is CASSRLQGLDTEAFF. The DNA for the CDR3 is TGTGCCAGCAGCCGCCTACAGGGGTTGGACACTGAAGCTTTCTTT.

The genes are TRBV4-1 and TRBJ1-5; 9 bases are shared with TRBD1. The germline CDR1 and CDR2 sequences are MGHRA and YSYEKL. The CDR3 length is 14 residues. V was clipped by 1 base and J by 10 bases; unmatched bases: 5. DNA for the CDR3: TGCGCCAGCAGCCAAGCTGGGACAGGGAATCCCCAGCATTTT. Protein product: CASSQAGTGNPQHF.

The gene calls are TRBV9 and TRBJ2-1, with a possible D match to TRBD1 (7 bases). The CDR3 spans 15 residues. CDR1 SGDLS and CDR2 YYNGEE come from the germline V gene. V was clipped by 4 bases and J by 3 bases, with 14 bases between them. CDR3 nucleotide sequence: TGTGCCAGCAGCACCCGACAGGGAGGCTACAATGAGCAGTTCTTC. Residues: CASSTRQGGYNEQFF.

V gene TRBV7-3 combines with J gene TRBJ2-2; maybe TRBD1 (6 bases). The CDR3 runs 17 residues. The V gene lost 5 bases and the J gene lost 0 bases, with 16 bases spanning the gap. Germline-derived CDR1 and CDR2 are SGHTA and FQGTGA. The CDR3 reads CASSRTQGNANTGELFF. The CDR3, as DNA: TGTGCCAGCAGCCGCACGCAGGGGAATGCGAACACCGGGGAGCTGTTTTTT.

Here the CDR3 DNA reads TGTGCCAGCTCAGCCAGCGGGAAAGACAACGAGCAGTACTTC. It yields the protein CASSASGKDNEQYF. The chain employs TRBV18 and TRBJ2-7; TRBD2 aligns across 7 bases. V lost 5 bases and J lost 5; bases outside the gene matches: 9. The germline CDR1 and CDR2 sequences are KGHSH and LQKENI. The CDR3 has 14 residues.

V and J are TRBV7-9 and TRBJ2-3; TRBD2 matches at 9 bases. Per the germline V gene, CDR1 is SEHNR and CDR2 is FQNEAQ (reference sequence). The CDR3 contains 14 residues. The trim removed 1 base at V and 9 bases at J, leaving 5 bases unmatched. CDR3 in DNA: TGTGCCAGCAGCTTAGGACTAGCGGAGGAGACGCAGTATTTT. This encodes CASSLGLAEETQYF.

This CDR3 is CASTRSRAASDNEQFF. The CDR3 DNA reads as TGTGCCAGTACTCGAAGCAGAGCGGCATCGGACAATGAGCAGTTCTTC. The rearrangement uses TRBV19 and TRBJ2-1, with D tentatively TRBD2 (5 bases). The V gene lost 7 bases and the J gene lost 5 bases, with 21 bases spanning the gap. Germline V CDR1 and CDR2: LNHDA, SQIVND (reference sequence). The CDR3 covers 16 residues. Based on the CDR3 plus reference TRBV19 and TRBJ2-1, the full variable domain is DGGITQSPKYLFRKEGQNVTLSCEQNLNHDAMYWYRQDPGQGLRLIYYSQIVNDFQKGDIAEGYSVSREKKESFPLTVTSAQKNPTAFYLCASTRSRAASDNEQFFGPGTRLTVL.

The gene calls are TRBV7-9 and TRBJ1-1, with 7 positions matching TRBD1. Unmatched junction bases numbered 5, after V lost 5 bases and J lost 8 bases. Per germline, CDR1 SEHNR and CDR2 FQNEAQ (reference sequence). The CDR3 runs 12 residues. CDR3 bases: TGTGCCAGCAGCGCGGACAGGTGGGAAGCTTTCTTT. Its protein product is CASSADRWEAFF.

The gene calls are TRBV23-1 and TRBJ2-1; 9 nucleotides match TRBD2. TRBV23-1 is marked as an open reading frame, function uncertain. V gave up 2 bases and J gave up 1 base; unmatched junction bases: 18. The CDR3 contains 21 residues. Here the CDR3 reads CASSQLEQGAPSGTSYNEQFF. CDR3 DNA sequence: TGCGCCAGCAGTCAACTGGAACAGGGCGCGCCTAGCGGGACGTCCTACAATGAGCAGTTCTTC.

V and J are TRBV5-4 and TRBJ2-3; 8 positions match TRBD2. Germline loops: CDR1 SGHNT, CDR2 YYREEE (reference sequence). V lost 0 bases and J lost 4; bases outside the gene matches: 4. CDR3 length: 15 residues. The CDR3 nucleotides are TGTGCCAGCAGCTTGGCCGGGACTAGTGCAGATACGCAGTATTTT. It specifies CASSLAGTSADTQYF.

The V and J genes are TRBV5-1 and TRBJ2-7, with D maybe TRBD1 (5 bases). V lost 4 bases, J lost 4 bases, and 21 bases lay in between. The CDR3 extends over 16 amino acids. CDR1 SGHRS and CDR2 YFSETQ come from the germline V gene. The DNA of the CDR3 is TGCGCCAGCAGCCGTGGACGCTCCAGGGAACTTTACGAGCAGTACTTC. It encodes CASSRGRSRELYEQYF.

The rearrangement joins TRBV15 to TRBJ2-7, with D unresolved. Germline lookup yields CDR1 LNHNV and CDR2 YYDKDF (reference sequence). Trimming cost V 4 bases and J 1 base, with 17 bases left between them. The CDR3 totals 16 residues. The CDR3 DNA sequence: TGTGCCACCAGCAAGCCCTCCGGGCGTACTTCCTACGAGCAGTACTTC. It codes for CATSKPSGRTSYEQYF.

The gene calls are TRBV10-3 and TRBJ1-1, with a possible D match to TRBD1 (5 bases). Germline lookup yields CDR1 ENHRY and CDR2 SYGVKD. Trimming cost V 6 bases and J 5 bases, with 19 bases left between them. CDR3 length: 15 amino acids. This chain's CDR3 is CAISSIGQPLTEAFF. CDR3 in DNA: TGTGCCATCAGCAGCATTGGACAACCGTTAACTGAAGCTTTCTTT.

This rearrangement joins TRBV6-6 to TRBJ2-7; D call uncertain. CDR1 is MNHNY, CDR2 SVGAGI, per germline (reference sequence). The CDR3 contains 13 residues. V was pared by 6 bases and J by 3 bases, with 12 bases between. The CDR3, as DNA: TGTGCCAGCAGGCTCCACGTCGGCTACGAGCAGTACTTC. Translation gives CASRLHVGYEQYF.

This chain connects TRBV5-4 to TRBJ2-5, with 16 bases that match TRBD2. CDR1 and CDR2 from the germline V gene are SGHNT and YYREEE (reference sequence). There are 17 residues in the CDR3. The J segment lost 4 bases and the V segment lost 4 bases, leaving 7 bases of the junction unmatched. DNA for the CDR3: TGTGCCAGCAGCCCTGGGACTAGCGGGAGGGCCCCAGAGACCCAGTACTTC. This sequence encodes CASSPGTSGRAPETQYF.

This rearrangement joins TRBV6-5 to TRBJ2-7, with a weak D call TRBD2 (5 bases). The CDR3 has 14 amino acids. Trimming cost V 3 bases and J 6 bases, with 15 bases left between them. The germline V gene encodes CDR1 MNHEY and CDR2 SVGAGI. Written as DNA, the CDR3 is TGTGCCAGCAGTTATGGGCGGGCGGCCTCCGAGCAGTACTTC. Amino acid sequence: CASSYGRAASEQYF.